Listed below are T cell receptor beta chains from one sample, sequenced in a study of blood T cells in healthy people across ages. TCRdb used MiXCR to reprocess the 5' RACE reads, holding one entry per CDR3 protein. The data show 650,000 to 1,000,000 distinct CDR3 sequences, with 30% to 45% seen just once and roughly 13% held by the top ten. Sequenced input: blood. All receptors derive from a man between 18 and 35 years old in good health. CDR3s include the opening cysteine and the closing phenylalanine or tryptophan. Each record gives: V gene, CDR3 protein.

>TRBV5-1
CASSTPVEGDEQYF
>TRBV20-1
CSARPPHYISGSPLHF
>TRBV4-2
CASSHPFNSTTDTQYF
>TRBV4-1
CASRRRGEKLFF
>TRBV7-2
CASSLDSQGAGGELFF
>TRBV2
CASLLTDGGPVYNEQFF
>TRBV5-1
CASSPPGTGSYGEQYF
>TRBV6-5
CASSYGERGETQYF
>TRBV9
CASSVGRAEQETQYF
>TRBV20-1
CSARGFGTDTQYF
>TRBV20-1
CSARAEGRKLNNEQFF
>TRBV6-6
CASSYRQNYGYTF
>TRBV25-1
CASMEEGRRDEQFF
>TRBV4-3
CASSQVGGGHYEQYF
>TRBV7-9
CASSLKGASQPQHF
>TRBV14
CASSQRLRETQYF
>TRBV7-9
CASSAGGPNTGELFF
>TRBV9
CASSVGLEQETQYF
>TRBV20-1
CSMVKYTNYGYTF
>TRBV5-1
CASSNSLGGGMNTEAFF
>TRBV4-2
CASSQDLGTSGDYEQYF
>TRBV9
CAISEGGTGLNNEQFF
>TRBV20-1
CSARDSSGHSNYGYTF
>TRBV6-1
CASSELGTRGSPLHF